The 9 T cell receptor beta chains in this list originate from one sample, sequenced in a study of T cells after yellow fever vaccination. TCRdb reanalysed the 5' RACE reads using MiXCR and keeps one entry per CDR3 protein. This table has approximately 110,000 distinct CDR3 sequences, 6.5% to 8% appearing once. The specimen was CD4+ T cells sorted from PBMCs, collected roughly 10 days after the first yellow fever vaccination. These receptors all stem from a man aged 18-30 years who received the YFV17D yellow fever vaccine.

This clonotype was counted at least ten times. This chain connects TRBV11-2 to TRBJ2-3; a possible D gene is TRBD1 (6 bases). Trimming removed 5 bases from V and 4 bases from J, with 16 bases in between. Germline lookup yields CDR1 SGHAT and CDR2 FQNNGV. CDR3 length equals 15 residues. In DNA, the CDR3 is TGTGCCAGCAGCCAAAATGTCAGACAGGCAGATACGCAGTATTTT. It yields the protein CASSQNVRQADTQYF.

The CDR3 sequence is CASSLLSPYNEQFF. CDR3 bases: TGTGCCAGCAGCTTACTAAGTCCCTACAATGAGCAGTTCTTC. V usage is TRBV7-2 and J usage is TRBJ2-1; D unresolved. Trimming shortened V by 2 bases and J by 2 bases, and 7 bases separated the two germline ends. Looked up from germline, CDR1 is SGHTA and CDR2 is FQGNSA. This CDR3 has 14 amino acids.

This clonotype was counted many times. The CDR3 DNA is TGTGCCATCAGGGAAACAGAAACAGATACGCAGTATTTT. It specifies CAIRETETDTQYF. The chain employs TRBV10-3 and TRBJ2-3; D gene uncertain. This CDR3 spans 13 amino acids. The germline CDR1 and CDR2 sequences are ENHRY and SYGVKD. V was cut by 6 bases and J by 3 bases, with 10 bases left in between.

In this sample, this clonotype turned up many times. V gene TRBV7-9 combines with J gene TRBJ2-5; no definite D call. The ends were cut back, 1 base at V and 5 bases at J, with 5 bases in the middle. CDR3 size: 12 residues. Germline V gives CDR1 SEHNR, CDR2 FQNEAQ (reference sequence). CDR3 nucleotides: TGTGCCAGCAGCTTAGTAGGGGAGACCCAGTACTTC. It encodes CASSLVGETQYF.

This clonotype came up many times. The chain couples TRBV18 to TRBJ2-3; possibly TRBD1 or TRBD2 for D (5 bases each). The CDR3 length is 16 residues. Germline V gives CDR1 KGHSH, CDR2 LQKENI. V was clipped by 2 bases and J by 5 bases, with 17 bases between them. CDR3 residues: CASSPMRGFSGDTQYF. The CDR3 DNA reads as TGTGCCAGCTCACCAATGAGGGGATTTTCGGGAGATACGCAGTATTTT.

Details on this clonotype: This sequence may be a read error, since a much larger clone differs from it by one base. The V and J genes are TRBV9 and TRBJ2-3; D is tentatively TRBD1 or TRBD2 (6 bases each). Trimming took off 0 bases at V and 5 bases at J, with 16 bases between the two ends. Germline CDR1 is SGDLS and CDR2 is YYNGEE. The CDR3 sequence is 16 residues long. The CDR3 nucleotides are TGTGCCAGCAGCGTAGATCCGCTGGGGGGCGGAGATACGCAGTATTTT. Encoded protein: CASSVDPLGGGDTQYF.

The sample holds many counts of this clonotype. The V gene is TRBV6-2 or TRBV6-3, the J gene TRBJ2-7; TRBD2 matches at 13 bases. Germline V CDR1 and CDR2: MNHEY, SVGEGT. CDR3 size: 14 residues. The J segment lost 4 bases and the V segment lost 4 bases, leaving 1 base of the junction unmatched. In DNA, the CDR3 is TGTGCCAGCAGTTGGACTAGCGGGGGTTACGAGCAGTACTTC. This gives the protein CASSWTSGGYEQYF.

This clonotype has a count of ten or more. The genes are TRBV5-1 and TRBJ2-7; either TRBD1 or TRBD2 may fit D (7 bases each). The CDR3 runs 16 residues. With 8 bases removed from V and 2 bases from J, the gap between germline ends came to 23 bases. From germline, CDR1 is SGHRS and CDR2 YFSETQ. CDR3 DNA: TGCGCCAGAACCCCGGCGAGGGAGGGGACAGCCTACGAGCAGTACTTC. Its translation is CARTPAREGTAYEQYF.

In this sample, this clonotype turned up once. The chain is built from TRBV7-2 and TRBJ2-3, with D unclear. V was pared by 5 bases and J by 5 bases, with 11 bases between. The CDR3 sequence is 13 residues long. In germline, CDR1 is SGHTA, CDR2 FQGNSA. The CDR3: CASSPPVGDTQYF. The CDR3 DNA reads as TGTGCCAGCAGCCCCCCCGTGGGAGATACGCAGTATTTT.